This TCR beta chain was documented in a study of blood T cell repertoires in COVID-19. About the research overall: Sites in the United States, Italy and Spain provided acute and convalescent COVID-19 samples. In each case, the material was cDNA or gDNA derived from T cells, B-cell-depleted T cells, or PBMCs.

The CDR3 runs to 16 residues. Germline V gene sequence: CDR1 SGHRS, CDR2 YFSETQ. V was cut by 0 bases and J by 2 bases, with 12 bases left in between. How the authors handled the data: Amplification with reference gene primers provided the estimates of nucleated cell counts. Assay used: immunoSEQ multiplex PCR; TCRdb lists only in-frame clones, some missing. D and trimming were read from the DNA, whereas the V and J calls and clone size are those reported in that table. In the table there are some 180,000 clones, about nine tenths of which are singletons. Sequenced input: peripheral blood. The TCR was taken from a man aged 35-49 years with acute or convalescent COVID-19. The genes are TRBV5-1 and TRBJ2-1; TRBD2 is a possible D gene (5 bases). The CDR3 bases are TGCGCCAGCAGCTTGGTGGCGGGTTGGGCCTACAATGAGCAGTTCTTC. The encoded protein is CASSLVAGWAYNEQFF.